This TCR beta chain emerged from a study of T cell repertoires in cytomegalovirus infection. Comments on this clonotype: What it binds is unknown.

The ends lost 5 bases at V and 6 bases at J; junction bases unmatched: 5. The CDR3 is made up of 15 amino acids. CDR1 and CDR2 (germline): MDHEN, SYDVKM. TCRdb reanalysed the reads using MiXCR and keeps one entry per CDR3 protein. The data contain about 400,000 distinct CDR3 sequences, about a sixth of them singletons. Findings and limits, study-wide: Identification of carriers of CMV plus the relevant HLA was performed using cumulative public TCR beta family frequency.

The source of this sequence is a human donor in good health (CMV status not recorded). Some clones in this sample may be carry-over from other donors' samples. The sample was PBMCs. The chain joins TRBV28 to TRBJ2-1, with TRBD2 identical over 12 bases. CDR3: CASSITSGGRNEQFF. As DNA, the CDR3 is TGTGCCAGCAGTATCACTAGCGGGGGGCGCAATGAGCAGTTCTTC. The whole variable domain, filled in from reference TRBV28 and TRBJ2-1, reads DVKVTQSSRYLVKRTGEKVFLECVQDMDHENMFWYRQDPGLGLRLIYFSYDVKMKEKGDIPEGYSVSREKKERFSLILESASTNQTSMYLCASSITSGGRNEQFFGPGTRLTVL.